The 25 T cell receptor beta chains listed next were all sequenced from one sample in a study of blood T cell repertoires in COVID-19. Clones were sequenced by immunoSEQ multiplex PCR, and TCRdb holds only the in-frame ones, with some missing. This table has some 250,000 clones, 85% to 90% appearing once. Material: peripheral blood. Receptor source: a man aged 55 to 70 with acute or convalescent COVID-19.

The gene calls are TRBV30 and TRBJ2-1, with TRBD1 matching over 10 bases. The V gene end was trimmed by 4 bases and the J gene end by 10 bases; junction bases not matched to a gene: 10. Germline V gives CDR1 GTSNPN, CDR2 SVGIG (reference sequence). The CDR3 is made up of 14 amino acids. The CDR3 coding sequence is TGTGCCTGGAACGGAGACAGGGGGCGCGGAGAGCAGTTCTTC. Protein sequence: CAWNGDRGRGEQFF. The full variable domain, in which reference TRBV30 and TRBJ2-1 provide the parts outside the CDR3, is SQTIHQWPATLVQPVGSPLSLECTVEGTSNPNLYWYRQAAGRGLQLLFYSVGIGQISSEVPQNLSASRPQDRQFILSSKKLLLSDSGFYLCAWNGDRGRGEQFFGPGTRLTVL.

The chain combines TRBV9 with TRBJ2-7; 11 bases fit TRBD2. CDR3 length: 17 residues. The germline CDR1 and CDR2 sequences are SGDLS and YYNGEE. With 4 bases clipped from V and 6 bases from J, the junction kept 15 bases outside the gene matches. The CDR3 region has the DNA TGTGCCAGCAGCCAAGCCCTCCATAGCGGGAGGGCTGCCGAGCAGTACTTC. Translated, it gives CASSQALHSGRAAEQYF.

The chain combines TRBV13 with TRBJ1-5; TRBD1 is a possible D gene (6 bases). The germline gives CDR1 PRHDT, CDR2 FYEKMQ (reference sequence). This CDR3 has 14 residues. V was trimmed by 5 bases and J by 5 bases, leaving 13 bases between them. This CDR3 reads CASSRLGGDQPQHF. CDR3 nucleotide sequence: TGTGCCAGCAGCCGATTAGGGGGAGATCAGCCCCAGCATTTT.

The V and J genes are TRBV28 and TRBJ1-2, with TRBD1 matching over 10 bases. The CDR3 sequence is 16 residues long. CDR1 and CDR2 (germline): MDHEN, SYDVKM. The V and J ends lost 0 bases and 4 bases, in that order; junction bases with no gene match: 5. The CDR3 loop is CASSLWGTGEIYGYTF. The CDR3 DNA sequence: TGTGCCAGCAGTTTATGGGGGACAGGGGAAATCTATGGCTACACCTTC.

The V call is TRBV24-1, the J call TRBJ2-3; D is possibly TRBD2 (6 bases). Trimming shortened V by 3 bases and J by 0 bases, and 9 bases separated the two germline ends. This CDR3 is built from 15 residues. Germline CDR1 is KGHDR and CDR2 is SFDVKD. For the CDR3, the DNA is TGTGCCACCAGTGATCGAAGCGGGAGCACAGATACGCAGTATTTT. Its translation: CATSDRSGSTDTQYF.

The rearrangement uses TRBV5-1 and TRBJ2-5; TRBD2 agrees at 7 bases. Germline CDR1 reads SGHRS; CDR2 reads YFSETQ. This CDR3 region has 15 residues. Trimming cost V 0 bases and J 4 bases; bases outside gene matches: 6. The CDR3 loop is CASSLAAGAGETQYF. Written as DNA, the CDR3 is TGCGCCAGCAGCTTGGCTGCGGGAGCGGGAGAGACCCAGTACTTC.

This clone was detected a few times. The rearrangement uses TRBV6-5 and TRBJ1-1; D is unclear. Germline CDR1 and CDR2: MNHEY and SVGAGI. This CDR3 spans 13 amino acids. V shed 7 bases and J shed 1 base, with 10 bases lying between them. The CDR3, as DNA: TGTGCCAGCAATCGCGGGGAGAACACTGAAGCTTTCTTT. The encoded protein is CASNRGENTEAFF.

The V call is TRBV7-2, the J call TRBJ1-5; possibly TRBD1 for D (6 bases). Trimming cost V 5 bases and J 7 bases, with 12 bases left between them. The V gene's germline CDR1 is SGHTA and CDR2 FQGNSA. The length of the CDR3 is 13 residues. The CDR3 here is CASSLDRTQPQHF. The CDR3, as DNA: TGTGCCAGCAGCCTAGACAGGACCCAGCCCCAGCATTTT.

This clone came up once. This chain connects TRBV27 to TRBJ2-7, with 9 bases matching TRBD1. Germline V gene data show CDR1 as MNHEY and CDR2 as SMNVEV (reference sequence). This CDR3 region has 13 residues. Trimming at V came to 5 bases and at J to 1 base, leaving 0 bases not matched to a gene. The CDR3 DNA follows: TGTGCCAGCAGTGGACAGGGGTCCTACGAGCAGTACTTC. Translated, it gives CASSGQGSYEQYF.

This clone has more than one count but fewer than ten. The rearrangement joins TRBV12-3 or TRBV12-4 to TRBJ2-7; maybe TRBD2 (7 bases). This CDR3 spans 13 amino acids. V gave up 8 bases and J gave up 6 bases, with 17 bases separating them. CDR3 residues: CASLTGTNSEQYF. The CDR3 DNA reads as TGTGCCAGCTTAACAGGGACTAATTCCGAGCAGTACTTC.

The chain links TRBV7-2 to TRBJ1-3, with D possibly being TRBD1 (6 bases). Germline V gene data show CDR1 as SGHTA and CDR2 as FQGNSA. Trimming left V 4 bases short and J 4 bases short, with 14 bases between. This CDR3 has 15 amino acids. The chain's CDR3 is CASSSATGSGNTIYF. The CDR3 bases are TGTGCCAGCAGCTCAGCTACAGGGTCCGGAAACACCATATATTTT. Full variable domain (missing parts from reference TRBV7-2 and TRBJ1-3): GAGVSQSPSNKVTEKGKDVELRCDPISGHTALYWYRQSLGQGLEFLIYFQGNSAPDKSGLPSDRFSAERTGGSVSTLTIQRTQQEDSAVYLCASSSATGSGNTIYFGEGSWLTVV.

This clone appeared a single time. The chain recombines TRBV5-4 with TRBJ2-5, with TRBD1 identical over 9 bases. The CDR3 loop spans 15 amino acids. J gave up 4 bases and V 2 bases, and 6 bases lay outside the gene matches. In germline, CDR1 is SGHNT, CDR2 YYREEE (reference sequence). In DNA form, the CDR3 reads TGTGCCAGCAGCTTATTGACAGGGGGGACAGAGACCCAGTACTTC. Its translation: CASSLLTGGTETQYF.

Here the CDR3 reads CASSNLAGAGNEQFF. The CDR3 DNA reads TGTGCCAGCAGCAACTTAGCGGGAGCAGGGAATGAGCAGTTCTTC. The chain links TRBV28 to TRBJ2-1; 9 bases map to TRBD2. CDR1 MDHEN and CDR2 SYDVKM come from the germline V gene. With 6 bases clipped from V and 7 bases from J, the junction kept 10 bases outside the gene matches. CDR3 length equals 15 residues.

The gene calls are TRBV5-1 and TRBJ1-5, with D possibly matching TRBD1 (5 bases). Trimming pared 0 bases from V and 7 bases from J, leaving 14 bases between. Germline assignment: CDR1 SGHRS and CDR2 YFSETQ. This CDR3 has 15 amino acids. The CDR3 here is CASSLEGGEGQPQHF. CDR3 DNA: TGCGCCAGCAGCTTGGAGGGAGGGGAAGGACAGCCCCAGCATTTT. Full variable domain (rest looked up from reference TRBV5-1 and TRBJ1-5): KAGVTQTPRYLIKTRGQQVTLSCSPISGHRSVSWYQQTPGQGLQFLFEYFSETQRNKGNFPGRFSGRQFSNSRSEMNVSTLELGDSALYLCASSLEGGEGQPQHFGDGTRLSIL.

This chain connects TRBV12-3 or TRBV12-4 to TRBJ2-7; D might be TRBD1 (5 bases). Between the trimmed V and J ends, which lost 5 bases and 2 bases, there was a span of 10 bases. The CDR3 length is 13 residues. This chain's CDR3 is CASSPGIAYEQYF. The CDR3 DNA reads TGTGCCAGCAGTCCAGGGATAGCCTACGAGCAGTACTTC.

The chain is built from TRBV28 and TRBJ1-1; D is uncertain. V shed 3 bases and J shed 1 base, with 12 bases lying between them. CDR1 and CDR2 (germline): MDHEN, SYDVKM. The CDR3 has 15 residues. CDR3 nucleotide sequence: TGTGCCAGCAGTTTGGTGTCGAGCGGGAACACTGAAGCTTTCTTT. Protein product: CASSLVSSGNTEAFF.

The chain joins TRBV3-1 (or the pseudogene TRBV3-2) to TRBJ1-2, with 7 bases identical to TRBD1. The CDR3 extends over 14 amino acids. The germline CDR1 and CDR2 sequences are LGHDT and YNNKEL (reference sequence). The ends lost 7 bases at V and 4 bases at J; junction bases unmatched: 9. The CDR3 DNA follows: TGTGCCAGCAACCCGACAGGGTTCAGCTATGGCTACACCTTC. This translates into CASNPTGFSYGYTF.

CDR3 residues: CASSLAASGRAQNEQFF. Here the CDR3 DNA reads TGTGCCAGCAGCTTAGCGGCCAGCGGGAGGGCCCAAAATGAGCAGTTCTTC. V is TRBV7-8 and J is TRBJ2-1; the match to TRBD2 covers 10 bases. With V trimmed by 0 bases and J by 7 bases, 9 bases remained unmatched. Germline V gene lookup returns CDR1 SGHVS and CDR2 FQNEAQ. The CDR3 is made up of 17 amino acids.

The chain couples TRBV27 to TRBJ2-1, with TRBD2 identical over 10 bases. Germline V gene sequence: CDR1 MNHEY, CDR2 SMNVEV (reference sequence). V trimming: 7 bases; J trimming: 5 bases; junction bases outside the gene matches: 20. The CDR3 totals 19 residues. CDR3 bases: TGTGCCAGCAATCCCAGGGGGGGGCTAGCGGGAGTAGAAAACAATGAGCAGTTCTTC. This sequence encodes CASNPRGGLAGVENNEQFF.

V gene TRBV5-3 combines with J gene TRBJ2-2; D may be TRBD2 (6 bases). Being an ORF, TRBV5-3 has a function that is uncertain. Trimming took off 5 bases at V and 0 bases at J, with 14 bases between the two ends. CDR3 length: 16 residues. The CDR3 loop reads CARRLAGTTNTGELFF. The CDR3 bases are TGTGCCAGAAGGCTGGCGGGAACAACGAACACCGGGGAGCTGTTTTTT.

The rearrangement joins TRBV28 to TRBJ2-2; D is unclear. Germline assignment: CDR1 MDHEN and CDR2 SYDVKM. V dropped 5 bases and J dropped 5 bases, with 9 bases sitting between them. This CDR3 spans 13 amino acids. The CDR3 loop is CASSILDTGELFF. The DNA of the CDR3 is TGTGCCAGCAGTATTTTAGATACCGGGGAGCTGTTTTTT.

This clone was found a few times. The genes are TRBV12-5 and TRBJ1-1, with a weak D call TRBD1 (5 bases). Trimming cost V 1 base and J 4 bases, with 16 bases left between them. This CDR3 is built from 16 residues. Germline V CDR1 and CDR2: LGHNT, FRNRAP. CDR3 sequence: CASGLGPGGKSTEAFF. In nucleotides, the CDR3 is TGTGCTAGTGGTTTGGGACCGGGGGGGAAAAGCACTGAAGCTTTCTTT.

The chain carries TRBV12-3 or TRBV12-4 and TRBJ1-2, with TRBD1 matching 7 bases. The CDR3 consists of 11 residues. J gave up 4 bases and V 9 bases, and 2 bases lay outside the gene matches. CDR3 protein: CASGTAYGYTF. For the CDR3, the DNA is TGTGCCAGTGGGACAGCCTATGGCTACACCTTC.

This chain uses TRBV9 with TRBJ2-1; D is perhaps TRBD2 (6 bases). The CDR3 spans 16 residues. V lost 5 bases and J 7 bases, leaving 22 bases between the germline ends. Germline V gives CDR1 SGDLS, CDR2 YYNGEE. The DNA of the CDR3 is TGTGCCAGCAGTCCTACACAGCGGGCCCCCCGGAATGAGCAGTTCTTC. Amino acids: CASSPTQRAPRNEQFF.

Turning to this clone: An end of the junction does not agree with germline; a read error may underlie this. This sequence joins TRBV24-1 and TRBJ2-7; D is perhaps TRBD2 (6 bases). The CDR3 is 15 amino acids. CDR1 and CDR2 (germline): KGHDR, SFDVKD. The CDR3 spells CATSDFNGGTYEQYF. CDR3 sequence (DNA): TGTGCCACCAGCGATTTTAACGGCGGGACCTACGAGCAGTACTTC.